The T cell receptor (beta chain) described here comes from a study of OX40 agonist ivuxolimab in advanced cancers. Background on the whole study: Ivuxolimab was an agonistic, fully human IgG2 monoclonal antibody directed against OX40 (CD134), a costimulatory receptor. The point of sequencing TCRbeta in the periphery was to test whether ivuxolimab changed TCR sequence diversity and drove clonal T-cell expansion. Three dose-escalation patients achieved partial responses, one with hepatocellular carcinoma and two with cutaneous melanoma. Patients were allowed to have had prior anti-PD-1, anti-PD-L1 or anti-CTLA-4 therapy, and approximately 40% of the dose-escalation patients had previously received checkpoint inhibitors. Intravenous ivuxolimab was administered to patients every 2 weeks at six dose levels: 0.01, 0.1, 0.3, 1.5, 3 and 10 mg/kg. Among the approximately 50 dose-escalation patients, about 19 had hepatocellular carcinoma, approximately 15 melanoma, 9 renal cell carcinoma and 9 head and neck cancer. The paper reports the monotherapy dose-escalation portion (N ≈ 50 patients) of the phase I ivuxolimab trial. The dose-escalation cohort was 82.7% male with a mean age of about 60 years, ranging from about 20 to 85. Overall study outcomes, separate from this receptor: Partial responders in the 0.1-3.0 mg/kg groups had among the lowest normalized peripheral clonal expansion, especially among CD8+ T cells. At doses of 0.1 to 3.0 mg/kg, clonal expansion of both CD4+ and CD8+ T cells in blood was seen between baseline and week 6. After ivuxolimab, CD8+ T cells had more expanded clones than CD4+ T cells on average. The antigen specificity of the peripheral T cells that underwent clonal expansion was not determined. Low levels of normalized T-cell clonal expansion were also seen in some nonresponding patients.

As to this clone: Its binding antigen is unknown. The input lacks base qualities; no much larger clone sits a single base away.

Patients with autoimmune disease history or receiving systemic immunosuppression were excluded from the trial. Peripheral blood for TCR sequencing was collected from all dose cohorts at baseline, on cycle 4 day 1, and on cycle 7 day 1. Samples came from an open-label, multicenter, first-in-human phase I dose-escalation trial of ivuxolimab. The trial enrolled adults with locally advanced or metastatic head and neck squamous cell, hepatocellular, melanoma or renal cell carcinoma. Before TCR sequencing, CD4+ T cells and CD8+ T cells were sorted from peripheral blood as separate populations. Genomic DNA was extracted from sorted cells for sequencing of the TCRbeta CDR3 region. The immunoSEQ Assay was used for sequencing of TCRbeta CDR3 regions. This immuneACCESS table, as held by TCRdb, lists in-frame sequences with V and J called but not all clones. Of the missing ones, under half trace to an unresolved V gene in checked studies; the others have no known cause. The sample contains about 32,000 clones, 60% to 85% of them found a single time. Around 25% of the sample is held by the ten biggest clonotypes.

As encoded in the germline V gene, CDR1 is SGHTA while CDR2 is FQGNSA. Trimming at the junction amounts to 7 bases on V and 4 bases on J, and the germline ends lie 9 bases apart. The CDR3 runs 12 residues from the cysteine to the phenylalanine. CDR3 DNA is the only sequence kept; it has 36 bases, read in frame from the first base. The sample in question was CD4+ or CD8+ T cells sorted from blood, obtained in a trial of the OX40 agonist ivuxolimab. The chain joins TRBV7-2 to TRBJ2-3; a weak D assignment points to TRBD2 (5 bases agree). The clonotype comes from an adult with an advanced solid tumor such as melanoma, head and neck, liver or kidney cancer. The nucleotides read TGTGCCAGCACCGGGGTGGCAGATACGCAGTATTTT. It codes for CASTGVADTQYF. The variable domain in full, with residues beyond the CDR3 obtained from the reference TRBV7-2 and TRBJ2-3 genes, is GAGVSQSPSNKVTEKGKDVELRCDPISGHTALYWYRQSLGQGLEFLIYFQGNSAPDKSGLPSDRFSAERTGGSVSTLTIQRTQQEDSAVYLCASTGVADTQYFGPGTRLTVL.